This T cell receptor (beta chain) comes out of a study of shared clonotypes between healthy human individuals. It was at deep level that the assay was run. TCRdb's table, derived via immunoSEQ multiplex PCR, lists solely in-frame clones and lacks some. The profile shows approximately 840,000 clones, 90% to 97% of them singletons. CD45RO-negative CD8 cells positively selected for CCR7 made up the naive population, which excluded terminally differentiated effector memory CD45RA+ cells. This CDR3 has 13 amino acids. Trimming stripped 2 bases from V and 8 bases from J, with 10 bases between. Germline loops: CDR1 MNHEY, CDR2 SVGAGI.

The specimen sequenced was naive CD8+ T cells sorted from blood. The sequence derives from a man aged 30 to 45 in good health. The chain uses TRBV6-5 and TRBJ2-1; a weak D match, TRBD1 (6 bases). This CDR3 reads CASSYTGTYEQFF. DNA of the CDR3: TGTGCCAGCAGTTACACAGGGACGTATGAGCAGTTCTTC.